The rows below give T cell receptor beta chains drawn from one sample of a study of shared clonotypes between healthy human individuals. The data were produced by immunoSEQ multiplex PCR, yet TCRdb's version contains in-frame clones alone and is incomplete. The data contain 2 million to 2.5 million clones, almost 96% of them seen just once; the ten biggest clones take up approximately 0.13%. What was sequenced was naive CD4+ T cells sorted from blood. These receptors were collected from a young man in good health. CDR3s include the opening cysteine and the closing phenylalanine or tryptophan. A D gene is named only where the DNA matches it firmly. The size field is filled for only some rows; it gives once, few, many or a size class.

size	V	J	D	DNA	CDR3
.	TRBV27	TRBJ1-2	TRBD1	TGTGCCAGCAGTACCGTGGCAGGGGGAATCTATGGCTACACCTTC	CASSTVAGGIYGYTF
.	TRBV7-9	TRBJ1-5	.	TGTGCCAGCAGCTTCGGGGGGGTTAGCAATCAGCCCCAGCATTTT	CASSFGGVSNQPQHF
.	TRBV4-3	TRBJ2-3	.	TGCGCCAGCAGCGCAGGACACTGGGGAGGCACAGATACGCAGTATTTT	CASSAGHWGGTDTQYF
.	TRBV5-1	TRBJ2-7	TRBD1	TGCGCCAGCAGCTTAGGGACAGGGGGCTTCGAGCAGTACTTC	CASSLGTGGFEQYF
.	TRBV28	TRBJ1-6	.	TGTGCCAGCAGTCCATACAGGGATCGAGGTTCACCCCTCCACTTT	CASSPYRDRGSPLHF
.	TRBV6-6	TRBJ1-1	.	TGTGCCAGCAGTTACGTCAGGGGAGCCACTGAAGCTTTCTTT	CASSYVRGATEAFF
.	TRBV28	TRBJ1-1	.	TGTGCCAGCAGTTCGGACAGCTCTGAAGCTTTCTTT	CASSSDSSEAFF
.	TRBV5-4	TRBJ2-2	TRBD2	TGTGCCAGCTGCCCGGGACTAGAGGCCTCCGGGGAGCTGTTTTTT	CASCPGLEASGELFF
.	TRBV5-1	TRBJ1-3	.	TGCGCCAGCAGCCTGGACGCTGGAAACACCATATATTTT	CASSLDAGNTIYF
.	TRBV7-9	TRBJ2-7	.	TGTGCCAGCACCCAGGAGGACCGCTTCTCCTACGAGCAGTACTTC	CASTQEDRFSYEQYF
.	TRBV27	TRBJ1-6	.	TGTGCCAGCAGTTCCGAAGCCAGGCCTGAGGGGCCCCTCCACTTT	CASSSEARPEGPLHF
.	TRBV9	TRBJ1-1	.	TGTGCCAGCGGAGGTGTAGGGGCTGGTACTGAAGCTTTCTTT	CASGGVGAGTEAFF
.	TRBV6-1	TRBJ1-4	.	TGTGCCAGCAGTGACAGAGATAATGAAAAACTGTTTTTT	CASSDRDNEKLFF
once	TRBV7-9	TRBJ2-1	TRBD2	TGTGCCAGCAGCTTCTCGACTAGCGGCAATGAGCAGTTCTTC	CASSFSTSGNEQFF
.	TRBV4-3	TRBJ1-2	TRBD1	TGCGCCAGCAGCCCCCAGGGGTCAGAGGGCCCGGGACAGAGTGCCTTAAAGAGAAGCTACACCTTC	CASSPQGSEGPGQSALKRSYTF